These 2 T cell receptor beta chains were all obtained from the same sample, sequenced in a study of blood T cell repertoires in COVID-19. TCRdb keeps only in-frame clones here, not all; method: immunoSEQ multiplex PCR. The sample shows 70,000 to 95,000 clones, 85% to 95% of them seen only once. Input material: peripheral blood. Receptors originate from a woman aged 55-70 years with active COVID-19.

This clone has more than one count but fewer than ten. The chain combines TRBV5-4 with TRBJ2-7, with D perhaps matching TRBD2 (6 bases). Per germline, CDR1 SGHNT and CDR2 YYREEE (reference sequence). The V and J ends lost 4 bases and 3 bases respectively, with 17 bases between them. The CDR3 has 15 residues. CDR3 in amino acids: CASSREAGRDYEQYF. The CDR3 DNA follows: TGTGCCAGCAGCCGCGAGGCCGGGAGAGACTACGAGCAGTACTTC.

The chain has TRBV5-6 and TRBJ2-3, with 9 bases that match TRBD2. Germline values: CDR1 SGHDT, CDR2 YYEEEE. The length of the CDR3 is 16 residues. V gave up 0 bases and J gave up 3 bases; unmatched junction bases: 5. CDR3 region: CASSLVAGGRTDTQYF. DNA of the CDR3: TGTGCCAGCAGCTTGGTGGCGGGGGGGCGGACAGATACGCAGTATTTT.